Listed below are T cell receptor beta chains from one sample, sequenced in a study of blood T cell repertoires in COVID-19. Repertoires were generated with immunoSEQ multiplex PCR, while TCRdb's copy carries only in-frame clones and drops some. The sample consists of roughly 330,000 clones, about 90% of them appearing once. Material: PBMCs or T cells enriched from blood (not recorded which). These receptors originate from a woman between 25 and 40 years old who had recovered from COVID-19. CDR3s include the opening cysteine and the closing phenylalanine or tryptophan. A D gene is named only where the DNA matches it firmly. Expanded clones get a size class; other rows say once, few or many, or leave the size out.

TGTGCCAGCAGCCCCGGGACAACCCGAGGGCCCGACTTC,CASSPGTTRGPDF,.,TRBJ2-5,TRBV12-3/TRBV12-4,.
TGTGCCAGCAGCGTAGGCCCCACAGGGGGTGGGGAGACCCAGTACTTC,CASSVGPTGGGETQYF,.,TRBJ2-5,TRBV9,TRBD1
TGCGCCAGCAGCCAAGATTTTCCCCGGGGCACTGAAGCTTTCTTT,CASSQDFPRGTEAFF,.,TRBJ1-1,TRBV4-1,.
TGTGCCAGCAGCTTAGTACTGCACACCATATATTTT,CASSLVLHTIYF,.,TRBJ1-3,TRBV7-2,.
TGTGCCAGCACCGACCGGGGGGTCGACGAGCAGTACTTC,CASTDRGVDEQYF,.,TRBJ2-7,TRBV28,TRBD2
TGTGCCAGCAGTTTATCGTTCGGGGCTGGAAACACCATATATTTT,CASSLSFGAGNTIYF,.,TRBJ1-3,TRBV27,.
TGCAGTGCTGGCGGAGACTATGGCTACACCTTC,CSAGGDYGYTF,.,TRBJ1-2,TRBV20-1,.
TGTGCCAGCTCTTGCGGGGTTCCCTCCTACGAGCAGTACTTC,CASSCGVPSYEQYF,.,TRBJ2-7,TRBV6-4,.
TGCAGCGTTGCGGAGGGGAACTATCAGCCCCAGCATTTT,CSVAEGNYQPQHF,.,TRBJ1-5,TRBV29-1,.
TGTGCCAGCAGCGTAGCAGGGACAGGCACTGAAGCTTTCTTT,CASSVAGTGTEAFF,few,TRBJ1-1,TRBV9,TRBD1
TGTGCCAGCAGCCTCCTGAGCGGCGAGCAGTACTTC,CASSLLSGEQYF,.,TRBJ2-7,TRBV3-1/TRBV3-2,.
TGTGCCAGCAGCCCAGGGGAGCTGTTTTTT,CASSPGELFF,.,TRBJ2-2,TRBV7-9,.
TGTGCCAGCAGCCGTCTGCCCAGGGGATTCCAAGAGACCCAGTACTTC,CASSRLPRGFQETQYF,.,TRBJ2-5,TRBV3-1/TRBV3-2,.
TGTGCCAGCAGCCTGCGGGGGGGCACCGGGGAGCTGTTTTTT,CASSLRGGTGELFF,.,TRBJ2-2,TRBV7-3,TRBD2
TGTGCCGGAAACAGGGACGGTCAGAATTCACCCCTCCACTTT,CAGNRDGQNSPLHF,.,TRBJ1-6,TRBV6-5,.
TGTGCCAGCAGTTTACACGGACAGAGCACAGATACGCAGTATTTT,CASSLHGQSTDTQYF,once,TRBJ2-3,TRBV28,.
TGCGCCAGCAGCTACCTGAGCGGGGGGGTGTACGAGCAGTACTTC,CASSYLSGGVYEQYF,.,TRBJ2-7,TRBV5-1,TRBD2
TGTGCCAGCAGCCAAGGTTCGGCAGGGGAAACAGATACGCAGTATTTT,CASSQGSAGETDTQYF,.,TRBJ2-3,TRBV3-1/TRBV3-2,.
TGTGCCAGCAGCTTAGAACAGGGGATCAGCTACACCTTC,CASSLEQGISYTF,.,TRBJ1-2,TRBV13,TRBD1
TGCGCCAGCAGCTTGGTTCAGGGCGGCTCCTACGAGCAGTACTTC,CASSLVQGGSYEQYF,once,TRBJ2-7,TRBV5-1,.
TGTGCCAGCAATCCGGGACAGGGATACTACGAGCAGTACTTC,CASNPGQGYYEQYF,.,TRBJ2-7,TRBV2,TRBD1
TGTGCCAGCAGCCGATCCGGGACAGGGCACGGCTACACCTTC,CASSRSGTGHGYTF,.,TRBJ1-2,TRBV4-2,TRBD1
TGTGCCAGCAGTTACTCTTCACAGGGGACGGGAGCCTACGAGCAGTACTTC,CASSYSSQGTGAYEQYF,.,TRBJ2-7,TRBV6-2/TRBV6-3,.
TGTGCCAGCAGCCCCCAGGGGGAGAACCAAGAGACCCAGTACTTC,CASSPQGENQETQYF,.,TRBJ2-5,TRBV3-1/TRBV3-2,TRBD1
TGCGCCAGCAGAGAGCTAAGCGGGGGGGCTTTGGAGACCCAGTACTTC,CASRELSGGALETQYF,.,TRBJ2-5,TRBV5-1,TRBD2
TGTGCCAGCAGCTTGGGTGCGGACAGACTCTATGGCTACACCTTC,CASSLGADRLYGYTF,.,TRBJ1-2,TRBV5-4,.
TGTGCCAGCCTGAGCGGACAGTGGGATGGCTACACCTTC,CASLSGQWDGYTF,few,TRBJ1-2,TRBV28,.
TGTGCCAGCAGCTTGAGGGGGGGAAATGAGCAGTTCTTC,CASSLRGGNEQFF,.,TRBJ2-1,TRBV5-4,.
TGCAGCGCCCTGCTGACAGGGAATTCACCCCTCCACTTT,CSALLTGNSPLHF,.,TRBJ1-6,TRBV29-1,TRBD1
TGTGCCAGACAGGGTTCTGGGGCCAACGTCCTGACTTTC,CARQGSGANVLTF,many,TRBJ2-6,TRBV7-9,.
TGTGCCAGCAGCCTAGTTACAGGGTCTGTCAATGAGCAGTTCTTC,CASSLVTGSVNEQFF,.,TRBJ2-1,TRBV7-6,.
TGTGCCAGCTCTGGACTAGCGGGGGACTCCTACGAGCAGTACTTC,CASSGLAGDSYEQYF,.,TRBJ2-7,TRBV19,TRBD2
TGTGCCAGCAGTTTCTCCGGGACAGATTTTCCCGGGGAGCTGTTTTTT,CASSFSGTDFPGELFF,.,TRBJ2-2,TRBV6-6,TRBD1
TGTGCCAGCAGTTATTCGGGAGATTATGGCTACACCTTC,CASSYSGDYGYTF,.,TRBJ1-2,TRBV6-5,.
TGCAGTGGAACTAAGACAGATACGCAGTATTTT,CSGTKTDTQYF,.,TRBJ2-3,TRBV20-1,.
TGTGCCAGCAGTTCGAGGGGTGACAGGTTGGACACTGAAGCTTTCTTT,CASSSRGDRLDTEAFF,.,TRBJ1-1,TRBV6-5,.
TGCGCCAGCAGCTTAGGCGGGGGGGCATGGGATACGCAGTATTTT,CASSLGGGAWDTQYF,.,TRBJ2-3,TRBV5-1,TRBD2
TGTGCCAGCAGTGAAGCCGGCACAGGCCGGCGTCTCAGGCATAGCAATCAGCCCCAGCATTTT,CASSEAGTGRRLRHSNQPQHF,.,TRBJ1-5,TRBV6-1,.
TGTGCCAGCAGCTACCCGGGGATTCCGGGCGAGCAGTACTTC,CASSYPGIPGEQYF,.,TRBJ2-7,TRBV7-2,.
TGTGCCAGCAGCCAACCCCCCCTCGGACAGGGTACCGCCTATGGCTACACCTTC,CASSQPPLGQGTAYGYTF,.,TRBJ1-2,TRBV3-1/TRBV3-2,TRBD1
TGTGCCAGCAGCTCGACAGGGGGGAGAGGCTACACCTTC,CASSSTGGRGYTF,.,TRBJ1-2,TRBV7-2,TRBD1
TGTGCCAGCAGCCAAGGGTCAGGGCATGGCTACACCTTC,CASSQGSGHGYTF,.,TRBJ1-2,TRBV3-1/TRBV3-2,.
TGCGCCAGCAGCCGATACGATACGGTGAACACTGAAGCTTTCTTT,CASSRYDTVNTEAFF,.,TRBJ1-1,TRBV5-1,.
TGTGCCAGCAGCCAAGGGAGTAGCGGGCAAGAGACCCAGTACTTC,CASSQGSSGQETQYF,once,TRBJ2-5,TRBV3-1/TRBV3-2,TRBD2
TGTGCCAGCAGCTCCCGACTAGCGGGGGGGCCTAGCACAGATACGCAGTATTTT,CASSSRLAGGPSTDTQYF,.,TRBJ2-3,TRBV7-6,TRBD2
TGTGCCAGCTCAAGCAAGCAGGGGTTGAACTATGGCTACACCTTC,CASSSKQGLNYGYTF,.,TRBJ1-2,TRBV6-6,.
TGTGCCAGCTCACCACCAGGGACTAGCGGGGGGGCAAATGAGCAGTTCTTC,CASSPPGTSGGANEQFF,.,TRBJ2-1,TRBV18,TRBD2
TGTGCCAGCAGTTTAGGGACTAGCGGCTCGGGGGAGACCCAGTACTTC,CASSLGTSGSGETQYF,.,TRBJ2-5,TRBV28,TRBD2
TGTGCCAGCCAAAACCAGGGGGCATCGAAAGAGCAGTACTTC,CASQNQGASKEQYF,once,TRBJ2-7,TRBV2,TRBD1
TGTGCCAGCAGTGAACCCCTCTACGAGCAGTACTTC,CASSEPLYEQYF,few,TRBJ2-7,TRBV2,.
TGTGCCACCAGCAGAGATAGGGGGGGAAAGTCACCCCTCCACTTT,CATSRDRGGKSPLHF,.,TRBJ1-6,TRBV15,.
TGTGCCAGCAGCACGACAGGGACGCATGCTTCACCCCTCCACTTT,CASSTTGTHASPLHF,.,TRBJ1-6,TRBV7-9,TRBD1
TGTGCCAGCAGTTACAGTATCGAGCAGCCCCAGCATTTT,CASSYSIEQPQHF,.,TRBJ1-5,TRBV6-2/TRBV6-3,.